This TCR beta chain was recovered during a study of shared clonotypes between healthy human individuals. Using immunoSEQ multiplex PCR, the repertoire was profiled, and TCRdb retains in-frame clones only, with some absent. The table shows 95,000 to 120,000 clones, with around 71% occurring only once. This sequence originates from a woman under 40 in good health. Material for sequencing was memory CD8+ T cells sorted from blood. Subset denoted: CD45RO+ cells pooled with CCR7-negative TemRA cells.

As DNA, the CDR3 is TGTGCCAGCAGTACACTGGCTAATTCTTACAATGAGCAGTTCTTC. It translates to CASSTLANSYNEQFF. The rearrangement links TRBV27 to TRBJ2-1; unclear D gene. Germline values: CDR1 MNHEY, CDR2 SMNVEV (reference sequence). The germline V and J ends were trimmed by 5 bases and 4 bases, with 15 bases remaining between them. The CDR3 is 15 residues long.